The present T cell receptor beta chain was sequenced within a study of blood T cell repertoires in COVID-19. Overall study: The United States, Italy and Spain supplied acute and convalescent COVID-19 samples. PBMCs, B-cell-depleted T cells, or T cells were the source of the cDNA or gDNA that made up the material.

Losses at the gene ends were 5 bases for V and 6 bases for J; bases not matched to a gene: 7. The germline V gene encodes CDR1 MDHEN and CDR2 SYDVKM. The length of the CDR3 is 15 residues. This clone appeared a single time. The authors' processing: Amplified reference gene primers provided the basis for estimating nucleated cell counts. Clones were read by immunoSEQ multiplex PCR, and TCRdb kept only the in-frame ones, dropping some. The V and J calls and clone size were taken over from that table, and D and trimming were inferred from the DNA. Of approximately 260,000 clones detected, around 90% appear once; the ten largest clones hold about 6.9%.

This chain links TRBV28 with TRBJ2-2, with 9 bases that match TRBD1. Specimen: PBMCs or T cells enriched from blood (not recorded which). This sequence was found in a woman aged 30 to 39 with acute COVID-19. CDR3 coding DNA: TGTGCCAGCAGTACCGGACAGGGGTTCGCCGGGGAGCTGTTTTTT. Its protein product is CASSTGQGFAGELFF.